The TCR beta chain described here comes from a study of beta chain features in type 1 diabetes. cDNA synthesis used the whole RNA isolate, giving expressed TCRB sequences. This table comes from immunoSEQ multiplex PCR, and its TCRdb copy is limited to in-frame clones, with some not included. The table includes fewer than 200,000 clones, roughly an eighth detected once. Overall study findings and caveats: Relative to healthy donors, patients appeared to have naive, central memory and Treg TCRB repertoires that were more similar. Reduced insertions and increased deletions marked VDJ junctions in type 1 diabetes patients. In every one of the four CD4+ subsets, TCRB CDR3s were moderately but significantly shorter in Type 1 diabetes patients.

Worth noting for this clone: The antigen is unknown.

This TCR was recovered from a woman under 30 in good health. The sequencing input was central memory CD4+ T cells from blood.

CDR3 in amino acids: CASSVDGTSGAYNEQFF. The CDR3 DNA reads TGTGCCAGCAGCGTAGATGGGACTAGCGGGGCCTACAATGAGCAGTTCTTC. This chain links TRBV9 with TRBJ2-1; 13 positions match TRBD2. Germline CDR1 reads SGDLS; CDR2 reads YYNGEE. The CDR3 spans 17 residues. J gave up 2 bases and V 0 bases, and 2 bases lay outside the gene matches.